The entry that follows covers one TCR beta chain sequence. The antigen is undetermined. J lost 0 bases, V lost 4 bases, and 12 bases had no gene match. CDR3 size: 18 residues. Germline CDR1 is SGHAT and CDR2 is FQNNGV. This sample stems from a study of cytomegalovirus exposure and HLA in healthy donors. Study-wide results and caveats: Researchers counted 164 TCR beta chains as cytomegalovirus-associated. Further analysis was carried out later, and it showed several of the most significant clusters appearing linked to common viral pathogens. With DRB1 most and HLA-C fewest, TCR association rates differed between HLA loci in a later analysis.

13 Jbeta primers and 60 Vbeta primers were used for the PCR. Repertoires were generated with immunoSEQ multiplex PCR, while TCRdb's copy carries only in-frame clones and drops some. The table has 150,000 to 180,000 clones, about 70% seen once. Donors counted as nominally healthy when sampled, yet unrecorded immune exposures were likely. The gene calls are TRBV11-2 and TRBJ2-3, with TRBD1 identical over 8 bases. Sequenced material: PBMCs. The TCR was taken from a man aged 18 to 29 in good health and CMV-seronegative. The CDR3 loop is CASSSIGADRGSTDTQYF. Written as DNA, the CDR3 is TGTGCCAGCAGCTCGATAGGAGCTGACAGGGGAAGCACAGATACGCAGTATTTT.